The clone carrying this TCR beta chain has ten or more counts. What it binds is not known. TCRdb itself ran the reads through MiXCR, one entry per CDR3 protein. The sample consists of fewer than 350,000 distinct CDR3 sequences, almost 30% of them appearing once. V shed 4 bases and J shed 4 bases, with 18 bases lying between them. Germline V gene lookup returns CDR1 SGHTA and CDR2 FQGNSA. CDR3 size: 16 residues. The data originate from a study of T cell repertoires in cytomegalovirus infection. The receptor was isolated from a human donor in good health (CMV status not recorded). Some clones in this sample may be carry-over from other donors' samples. Sequenced here: cultured PBMCs, sampled from culture after CMV antigen stimulation. V usage is TRBV7-2 and J usage is TRBJ2-3; a possible D gene is TRBD2 (6 bases). The CDR3 DNA reads TGTGCCAGCAGCTCCGCCGGGGGTGGTTGGGCAGATACGCAGTATTTT. This sequence encodes CASSSAGGGWADTQYF.